A selection of T cell receptor beta chains follows, all from one sample in a study of T cells after yellow fever vaccination. TCRdb itself ran the 5' RACE reads through MiXCR, one entry per CDR3 protein. The repertoire includes 60,000 to 75,000 distinct CDR3 sequences, over 6% of them detected once, and 37% sits in the top ten. The source material was CD8+ T cells sorted from PBMCs, sampled approximately 40 days after the first yellow fever vaccination. The receptors originated from a man between 18 and 29 years old who received the YFV17D yellow fever vaccine. Each CDR3 is given with its conserved first and last residue. A D gene is named only where the DNA matches it firmly. Clone size is given for some rows only: seen once, a few or many times, or a class if the clone is expanded.

D: -
J: TRBJ1-1
V: TRBV6-1
size: -
CDR3: CASSPDSLGEAFF
DNA: TGTGCCAGCAGCCCGGACAGCCTCGGGGAAGCTTTCTTT

D: -
J: TRBJ2-5
V: TRBV20-1
size: -
CDR3: CSAEGETQYF
DNA: TGCAGTGCCGAGGGGGAGACCCAGTACTTC

D: -
J: TRBJ2-3
V: TRBV20-1
size: many
CDR3: CSARGTSVLAEPTDTQYF
DNA: -

D: TRBD2
J: TRBJ2-5
V: TRBV7-2
size: -
CDR3: CASSFPVLRGQETQYF
DNA: TGTGCCAGCAGCTTTCCAGTACTGCGGGGGCAAGAGACCCAGTACTTC

D: -
J: TRBJ2-5
V: TRBV6-5
size: many
CDR3: CASSYSSRETQYF
DNA: TGTGCCAGCAGTTACTCGAGTCGGGAGACCCAGTACTTC

D: -
J: TRBJ1-1
V: TRBV15
size: many
CDR3: CATSREAGAGAFF
DNA: TGTGCCACCAGCAGAGAGGCAGGGGCAGGAGCTTTCTTT

D: -
J: TRBJ1-6
V: TRBV10-3
size: many
CDR3: CAINRDGNSPLHF
DNA: TGTGCCATCAACAGGGATGGTAATTCACCCCTCCACTTT

D: -
J: TRBJ1-1
V: TRBV7-8
size: many
CDR3: CASSLFGEYTEAFF
DNA: TGTGCCAGCAGCTTATTTGGGGAGTACACTGAAGCTTTCTTT

D: -
J: TRBJ2-4
V: TRBV29-1
size: few
CDR3: CSVARGEDIQYF
DNA: TGCAGCGTTGCCCGTGGGGAGGACATTCAGTACTTC

D: -
J: TRBJ2-3
V: TRBV7-9
size: -
CDR3: CASRPTVTSTDTQYF
DNA: TGTGCCAGCAGACCGACAGTTACTAGCACAGATACGCAGTATTTT

D: -
J: TRBJ2-1
V: TRBV6-2/TRBV6-3
size: many
CDR3: CASSYYGSYNEQFF
DNA: TGTGCCAGCAGTTACTACGGGAGCTACAATGAGCAGTTCTTC

D: -
J: TRBJ2-1
V: TRBV20-1
size: many
CDR3: CSAGVGLEQFF
DNA: TGCAGTGCCGGGGTTGGCCTGGAGCAGTTCTTC